These 24 T cell receptor beta chains came from one sample sequenced in a study of regulatory dendritic cells for organ transplantation. The antigens of these receptors remain unknown. TCRdb's table, derived via immunoSEQ multiplex PCR, lists solely in-frame clones and lacks some. The profile covers roughly 20,000 clones, with 85% appearing a single time and under 0.3% taken by the ten largest. Sorted T cells were CFSE-labeled and cultured 5 days with allogeneic regulatory or mature dendritic cells at 1:10. Specimen: naive CD4+ T cells from blood cultured with dendritic cells. The subset denotes: CD45RA+ naive T cells. These receptors all come from a human donor in good health.

V and J are TRBV9 and TRBJ1-2, with unresolved D. CDR3 length: 11 residues. Germline assignment: CDR1 SGDLS and CDR2 YYNGEE. Deletions cut 4 bases from V and 9 bases from J, with 10 bases between. CDR3 region: CASSTQLRYTF. The CDR3 coding sequence is TGTGCCAGCAGCACTCAACTGCGCTACACCTTC.

V usage is TRBV9 and J usage is TRBJ2-2, with 7 positions matching TRBD2. CDR1 is SGDLS, CDR2 YYNGEE, per germline. This CDR3 region has 15 residues. V was pared by 2 bases and J by 1 base, with 2 bases of the junction left unmatched. This CDR3 is CASSVRGRNTGELFF. CDR3 DNA sequence: TGTGCCAGCAGCGTGCGGGGGAGGAACACCGGGGAGCTGTTTTTT.

The chain is built from TRBV28 and TRBJ1-2; perhaps TRBD1 as D (5 bases). This CDR3 has 16 residues. Trimming stripped 4 bases from V and 4 bases from J, with 19 bases between. In germline, CDR1 is MDHEN, CDR2 SYDVKM. The CDR3 loop reads CASSYGDRDGSYGYTF. CDR3 bases: TGTGCCAGCAGTTACGGGGACCGGGACGGAAGCTATGGCTACACCTTC.

The rearrangement links TRBV18 to TRBJ2-5; TRBD2 matches 11 bases. V was pared by 5 bases and J by 3 bases, with 11 bases of the junction left unmatched. The germline CDR1 and CDR2 sequences are KGHSH and LQKENI. CDR3 length: 17 residues. The CDR3 bases are TGTGCCAGCTCATCGGGGGATAGCGGGAGGGCCAAAGAGACCCAGTACTTC. Residues: CASSSGDSGRAKETQYF.

This chain joins TRBV7-9 and TRBJ2-1; D unresolved. V was shortened by 0 bases and J by 7 bases, with 7 bases between the two germline ends. Germline CDR1 is SEHNR and CDR2 is FQNEAQ (reference sequence). The CDR3 covers 13 residues. This CDR3 reads CASSLAGGNEQFF. In DNA, the CDR3 is TGTGCCAGCAGCTTAGCCGGCGGAAATGAGCAGTTCTTC.

This sequence joins TRBV14 and TRBJ1-1; D not certain. Germline V gives CDR1 SGHDN, CDR2 FVKESK. Trimming removed 0 bases from V and 8 bases from J, with 10 bases in between. The CDR3 runs to 13 residues. The CDR3 bases are TGTGCCAGCAGCCAAGATCTGCTAAGGGAAGCTTTCTTT. Amino acid sequence: CASSQDLLREAFF.

The rearrangement joins TRBV5-1 to TRBJ2-7; TRBD1 might be the D (8 bases). Trimming removed 4 bases from V and 2 bases from J, with 13 bases in between. The CDR3 has 14 amino acids. The germline CDR1 and CDR2 sequences are SGHRS and YFSETQ. DNA for the CDR3: TGCGCCAGCAGCATCACAGGGGGGGCCTACGAGCAGTACTTC. This gives the protein CASSITGGAYEQYF.

This clone has just one count. CDR3 nucleotides: TGTGCCAGCAGCTTAAGGGTCGGGGCCGGTCGGGGCTACACCTTC. This sequence encodes CASSLRVGAGRGYTF. The V call is TRBV7-8, the J call TRBJ1-2, with D perhaps matching TRBD1 (5 bases). This CDR3 has 15 residues. Trimming took off 2 bases at V and 8 bases at J, with 18 bases between the two ends. The germline CDR1 and CDR2 sequences are SGHVS and FQNEAQ.

This chain links TRBV7-9 with TRBJ2-1; 9 bases are shared with TRBD2. The CDR3 covers 16 residues. Per germline, CDR1 SEHNR and CDR2 FQNEAQ (reference sequence). Trimming at V came to 8 bases and at J to 10 bases, leaving 18 bases not matched to a gene. The CDR3, as DNA: TGTGCCAGCCCCCTTCACGGGGCTAGCGGGGTCGGAGAGCAGTTCTTC. Its translation: CASPLHGASGVGEQFF.

This chain links TRBV7-9 with TRBJ2-5; D remains unclear. The CDR3 runs to 12 residues. V lost 5 bases and J 0 bases, leaving 4 bases between the germline ends. Germline assignment: CDR1 SEHNR and CDR2 FQNEAQ (reference sequence). Here the CDR3 reads CASSTNQETQYF. The CDR3 bases are TGTGCCAGCAGCACCAACCAAGAGACCCAGTACTTC. The whole variable domain, remainder taken from reference TRBV7-9 and TRBJ2-5, is DTGVSQNPRHKITKRGQNVTFRCDPISEHNRLYWYRQTLGQGPEFLTYFQNEAQLEKSRLLSDRFSAERPKGSFSTLEIQRTEQGDSAMYLCASSTNQETQYFGPGTRLLVL.

This clone was found a few times. The rearrangement links TRBV18 to TRBJ1-2, with 9 bases that match TRBD1. The CDR3 contains 14 residues. The junction had 7 bases not matched to a gene; V was cut back by 6 bases and J by 5 bases. Germline V CDR1 and CDR2: KGHSH, LQKENI. Written as DNA, the CDR3 is TGTGCCAGCTCCCGCAGACAGGGGGAGTATGGCTACACCTTC. As protein: CASSRRQGEYGYTF.

The J gene is TRBJ2-5, the V gene TRBV29-1; D ambiguous. The CDR3 length is 12 residues. The V and J ends lost 6 bases and 5 bases respectively, with 13 bases between them. Germline lookup yields CDR1 SQVTM and CDR2 ANQGSEA. The DNA for the CDR3 is TGCAGCGTCTCGCTCTTCGGGGAGACCCAGTACTTC. It yields the protein CSVSLFGETQYF. Looking up the rest from reference TRBV29-1 and TRBJ2-5 gives the full variable domain: SAVISQKPSRDICQRGTSLTIQCQVDSQVTMMFWYRQQPGQSLTLIATANQGSEATYESGFVIDKFPISRPNLTFSTLTVSNMSPEDSSIYLCSVSLFGETQYFGPGTRLLVL.

This rearrangement joins TRBV4-3 to TRBJ2-6, with D unresolved. V gave up 1 base and J gave up 4 bases, with 8 bases separating them. Germline CDR1 is LGHNA and CDR2 is YSLEER. The CDR3 sequence is 15 residues long. CDR3 residues: CASSQAVAGANVLTF. The CDR3 DNA reads TGCGCCAGCAGCCAAGCGGTAGCCGGGGCCAACGTCCTGACTTTC.

The rearrangement uses TRBV7-9 and TRBJ2-2; 9 bases fit TRBD1. Per the germline V gene, CDR1 is SEHNR and CDR2 is FQNEAQ (reference sequence). Trimming removed 5 bases from V and 0 bases from J; junction bases left unmatched: 10. CDR3 length equals 18 residues. The CDR3 region has the DNA TGTGCCAGCAGCACCCGGGACAGGGTGCCCGCGAACACCGGGGAGCTGTTTTTT. Its protein is CASSTRDRVPANTGELFF.

The rearrangement joins TRBV5-1 to TRBJ2-1; D is unresolved. The CDR3 extends over 13 amino acids. Germline-derived CDR1 and CDR2 are SGHRS and YFSETQ. Trimming removed 4 bases at V and 4 bases at J, with 9 bases between. Here the CDR3 DNA reads TGCGCCAGCAGCCTGGATCCGTACAATGAGCAGTTCTTC. Amino acid sequence: CASSLDPYNEQFF.

The chain links TRBV4-2 to TRBJ2-1, with 10 bases fitting TRBD2. V dropped 0 bases and J dropped 5; count of bases not matched to a gene: 16. The CDR3 is 20 amino acids. Germline CDR1 reads LGHNA; CDR2 reads YNFKEQ. Here the CDR3 DNA reads TGTGCCAGCAGCCAAGATTGGGCAGGGGGCAGCGGGGGGGCCAACAATGAGCAGTTCTTC. Its translation is CASSQDWAGGSGGANNEQFF.

The rearrangement joins TRBV19 to TRBJ2-3, with D perhaps TRBD1 or TRBD2 (5 bases each). Germline CDR1 reads LNHDA; CDR2 reads SQIVND (reference sequence). Trimming took off 3 bases at V and 5 bases at J, with 12 bases between the two ends. The CDR3 length is 14 residues. CDR3 nucleotide sequence: TGTGCCAGTAGTATGTCGGGTGGGGGAGATACGCAGTATTTT. Translation: CASSMSGGGDTQYF. The full variable domain, completed using reference TRBV19 and TRBJ2-3, is DGGITQSPKYLFRKEGQNVTLSCEQNLNHDAMYWYRQDPGQGLRLIYYSQIVNDFQKGDIAEGYSVSREKKESFPLTVTSAQKNPTAFYLCASSMSGGGDTQYFGPGTRLTVL.

V is TRBV28 and J is TRBJ1-5; 7 nucleotides align to TRBD1. The V gene end was trimmed by 6 bases and the J gene end by 0 bases; junction bases not matched to a gene: 14. This CDR3 region has 18 residues. Germline V gives CDR1 MDHEN, CDR2 SYDVKM. CDR3 bases: TGTGCCAGCAGCGATTACTTTGGGACAGTCAATAGCAATCAGCCCCAGCATTTT. It is translated as CASSDYFGTVNSNQPQHF. Combining the CDR3 with reference TRBV28 and TRBJ1-5 gives the whole variable domain DVKVTQSSRYLVKRTGEKVFLECVQDMDHENMFWYRQDPGLGLRLIYFSYDVKMKEKGDIPEGYSVSREKKERFSLILESASTNQTSMYLCASSDYFGTVNSNQPQHFGDGTRLSIL.

This clone has just a few counts. This chain joins TRBV30 and TRBJ1-2; D is perhaps TRBD1 (5 bases). Trimming pared 1 base from V and 4 bases from J, leaving 13 bases between. Germline V gene data show CDR1 as GTSNPN and CDR2 as SVGIG (reference sequence). The CDR3 is 14 amino acids. CDR3 in amino acids: CAWSAGRRAYGYTF. In nucleotides, the CDR3 is TGTGCCTGGAGTGCGGGACGGAGAGCCTATGGCTACACCTTC.

The CDR3 loop is CASTTGTGTNTGELFF. The CDR3 nucleotides are TGTGCCAGCACAACCGGGACGGGCACGAACACCGGGGAGCTGTTTTTT. J is TRBJ2-2 and V is TRBV7-8; D tentatively fits TRBD1 or TRBD2 (5 bases each). This CDR3 is 16 amino acids long. V dropped 7 bases and J dropped 0 bases, with 15 bases sitting between them. Per germline, CDR1 SGHVS and CDR2 FQNEAQ.

This clone was picked up a small number of times. The chain recombines TRBV4-2 with TRBJ1-2; D is undetermined. Germline CDR1 and CDR2: LGHNA and YNFKEQ. This CDR3 comprises 11 residues. Trimming stripped 1 base from V and 7 bases from J, with 4 bases between. CDR3 amino acids: CASSQVGGYTF. Here the CDR3 DNA reads TGTGCCAGCAGCCAAGTCGGTGGCTACACCTTC.

This chain connects TRBV2 to TRBJ1-2; 7 bases line up with TRBD1. CDR1 is SNHLY and CDR2 is FYNNEI in the germline V gene. The CDR3 is made up of 14 amino acids. The trim removed 7 bases at V and 5 bases at J, leaving 10 bases unmatched. The CDR3 loop reads CASKFEGATYGYTF. CDR3 DNA sequence: TGTGCCAGCAAGTTTGAGGGGGCTACATATGGCTACACCTTC. Using reference TRBV2 and TRBJ1-2 for the parts outside the CDR3, the full variable domain is EPEVTQTPSHQVTQMGQEVILRCVPISNHLYFYWYRQILGQKVEFLVSFYNNEISEKSEIFDDQFSVERPDGSNFTLKIRSTKLEDSAMYFCASKFEGATYGYTFGSGTRLTVV.

This clone has a single count. The chain employs TRBV27 and TRBJ2-1; tentative D call: TRBD1 (5 bases). CDR3 length: 11 residues. Germline V CDR1 and CDR2: MNHEY, SMNVEV (reference sequence). The V end lost 6 bases, the J end lost 14 bases, and 14 bases lay between the germline ends. The CDR3 coding sequence is TGTGCCAGCAGGGATCTAGGGGTTAAGTTCTTC. It codes for CASRDLGVKFF.

The chain recombines TRBV6-5 with TRBJ2-5; TRBD2 might be the D (6 bases). CDR3 length: 12 residues. Germline CDR1 reads MNHEY; CDR2 reads SVGAGI. Trimming left V 7 bases short and J 2 bases short, with 8 bases between. As DNA, the CDR3 is TGTGCCAGCAAGAGCGGGCAAGAGACCCAGTACTTC. As protein: CASKSGQETQYF.